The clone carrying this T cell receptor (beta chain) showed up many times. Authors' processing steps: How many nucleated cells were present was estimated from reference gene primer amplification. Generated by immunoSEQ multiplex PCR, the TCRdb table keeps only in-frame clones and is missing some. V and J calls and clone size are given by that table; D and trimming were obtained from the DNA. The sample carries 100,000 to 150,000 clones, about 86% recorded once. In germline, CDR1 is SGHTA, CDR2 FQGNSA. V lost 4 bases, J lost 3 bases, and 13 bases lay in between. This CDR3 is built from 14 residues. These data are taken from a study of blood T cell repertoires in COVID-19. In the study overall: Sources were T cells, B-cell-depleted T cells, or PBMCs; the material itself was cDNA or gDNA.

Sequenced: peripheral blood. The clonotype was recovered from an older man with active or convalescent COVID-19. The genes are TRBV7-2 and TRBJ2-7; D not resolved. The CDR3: CASSYGYDFYEQYF. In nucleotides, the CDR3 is TGTGCCAGCAGCTACGGGTACGACTTCTACGAGCAGTACTTC.